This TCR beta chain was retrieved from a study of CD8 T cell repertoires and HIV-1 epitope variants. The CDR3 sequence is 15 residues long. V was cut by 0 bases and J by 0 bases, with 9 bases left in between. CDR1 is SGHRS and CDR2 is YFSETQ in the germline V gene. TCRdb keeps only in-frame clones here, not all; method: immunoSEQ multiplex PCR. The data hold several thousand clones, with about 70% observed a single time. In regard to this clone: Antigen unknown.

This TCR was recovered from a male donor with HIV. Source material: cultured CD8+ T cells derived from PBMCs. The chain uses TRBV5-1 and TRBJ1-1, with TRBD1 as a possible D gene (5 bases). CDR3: CASSLAGTLNTEAFF. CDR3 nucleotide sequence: TGCGCCAGCAGCTTGGCCGGGACTTTGAACACTGAAGCTTTCTTT.